This T cell receptor (beta chain) was recorded in a study of Graves' ophthalmopathy and Graves' hyperthyroidism. Looked up from germline, CDR1 is DFQATT and CDR2 is SNEGSKA (reference sequence). The ends lost 6 bases at V and 2 bases at J; junction bases unmatched: 5. The CDR3 runs to 13 residues. Scientists amplified the TCR beta CDR3 regions from RNA transcripts. Investigators did first-round RT-PCR with HTBI primers, then second-round multiplex PCR. TCRdb re-called the multiplex PCR reads through MiXCR, storing one row per CDR3 protein. The repertoire holds under 350,000 distinct CDR3 sequences, around a sixth seen once, with roughly an eighth in the top ten. Study observations and caveats: A roughly 76% specificity and 87.88% sensitivity were achieved by a 13-signature model that separated ophthalmopathy from stable hyperthyroidism.

This clonotype was seen ten or more times. No antigen is known for it. The specimen sequenced was peripheral blood. This TCR was sampled from an adult man with Graves' ophthalmopathy. The V and J genes are TRBV20-1 and TRBJ1-1; the match to TRBD1 covers 8 bases. CDR3: CSATDRVNTEAFF. The CDR3 DNA reads as TGCAGTGCAACGGACAGGGTAAACACTGAAGCTTTCTTT.